This TCR beta chain was identified in a study of circulating and synovial CD4+ cells in juvenile arthritis. The study, taken as a whole, reports: These blood cells shared more CDR3 sequences with synovium than bulk blood.

Of note for this clone: Its antigen remains unknown.

Only in-frame clones appear in the TCRdb table, and some are missing; sequencing was by immunoSEQ multiplex PCR. The table records 30,000 or so clones, roughly 96% of them present only once. Germline assignment: CDR1 MNHNY and CDR2 SVGAGI (reference sequence). This CDR3 contains 16 residues. The V end lost 5 bases, the J end lost 7 bases, and 23 bases lay between the germline ends. The receptor was derived from a human donor with juvenile idiopathic arthritis. The V call is TRBV6-6, the J call TRBJ1-2; D is unresolved. Input material: CD4+ T cells from blood. The CDR3 region is CASSGRAHGPISGYTF. The CDR3 bases are TGTGCCAGCAGTGGGCGGGCACATGGCCCTATATCTGGCTACACCTTC.